These 23 T cell receptor beta chains share one sample of origin, sequenced in a study of shared clonotypes between healthy human individuals. TCRdb's copy holds only in-frame clones and misses some; the assay was immunoSEQ multiplex PCR. The sample lists about 490,000 clones, 76% occurring once. Input material: PBMCs. The receptors come from a woman in her forties in good health. Some clones in this sample may be carry-over from other donors' samples.

On this clone: The likely explanation is a read error, given a far larger clone one base away. CDR3 protein: CARSYGGGIHNSPLHF. The CDR3 region has the DNA TGTGCCCGCAGTTACGGGGGTGGGATCCATAATTCACCCCTCCACTTT. V is TRBV6-5 and J is TRBJ1-6; D might be TRBD1 (5 bases). Germline-derived CDR1 and CDR2 are MNHEY and SVGAGI. The CDR3 is 16 amino acids.

CDR3 coding DNA: TGCGCCAGCAGCCAACTGGGACTAGCGGTACAAGAGACCCAGTACTTC. It codes for CASSQLGLAVQETQYF. The chain uses TRBV4-1 and TRBJ2-5; 11 bases map to TRBD2. Trimming cost V 2 bases and J 2 bases; bases outside gene matches: 4. Looked up from germline, CDR1 is MGHRA and CDR2 is YSYEKL. The CDR3 is 16 residues long.

The genes are TRBV28 and TRBJ1-1, with D unclear. V was shortened by 3 bases and J by 5 bases, with 19 bases between the two germline ends. The CDR3 is made up of 16 amino acids. The germline gives CDR1 MDHEN, CDR2 SYDVKM. The CDR3 DNA sequence: TGTGCCAGCAGTTTGGTTTCCCATCTGGCTGTGACTGAAGCTTTCTTT. This encodes CASSLVSHLAVTEAFF.

This clone was detected once. DNA for the CDR3: TGTGCCAGCAGCCCATGGACCGGTGAAAAACTGTTTTTT. Translated: CASSPWTGEKLFF. The J gene is TRBJ1-4, the V gene TRBV7-8; D is undetermined. CDR3 size: 13 residues. Trimming stripped 5 bases from V and 7 bases from J, with 11 bases between. CDR1 and CDR2 (germline): SGHVS, FQNEAQ. Using reference TRBV7-8 and TRBJ1-4 for the parts outside the CDR3, the full variable domain is GAGVSQSPRYKVAKRGQDVALRCDPISGHVSLFWYQQALGQGPEFLTYFQNEAQLDKSGLPSDRFFAERPEGSVSTLKIQRTQQEDSAVYLCASSPWTGEKLFFGSGTQLSVL.

The CDR3 DNA reads as TGCAGCGTTGAAGATCTAGAGTCCTATAATTCACCCCTCCACTTT. Protein product: CSVEDLESYNSPLHF. The J gene is TRBJ1-6, the V gene TRBV29-1; no clear D. V lost 0 bases to trimming and J lost 1 base, with 7 bases between them. CDR3 length: 15 residues. Germline V CDR1 and CDR2: SQVTM, ANQGSEA.

This clone was detected ten times or more. The rearrangement joins TRBV6-4 to TRBJ2-7, with 7 positions matching TRBD2. The germline V gene encodes CDR1 MRHNA and CDR2 SNTAGT. The CDR3 length is 13 residues. Trimming at V came to 3 bases and at J to 6 bases, leaving 5 bases not matched to a gene. CDR3 in DNA: TGTGCCAGCAGTGAAAGCGGGATTGGCGAGCAGTACTTC. It codes for CASSESGIGEQYF.

V and J are TRBV6-1 and TRBJ1-2; D unclear. The CDR3 sequence is 15 residues long. With 4 bases removed from V and 2 bases from J, the gap between germline ends came to 14 bases. Germline V lookup: CDR1 MNHNS, CDR2 SASEGT. CDR3 loop: CASSGLGSSNYGYTF. As DNA, the CDR3 is TGTGCCAGCAGTGGACTGGGGAGTTCGAACTATGGCTACACCTTC.

This clone was recorded a few times. Other DNA sequences of this sample code for an identical CDR3. The chain recombines TRBV28 with TRBJ1-1, with D unclear. Germline CDR1 MDHEN, CDR2 SYDVKM. The length of the CDR3 is 12 residues. The V gene lost 2 bases and the J gene lost 5 bases, with 6 bases spanning the gap. CDR3 coding DNA: TGTGCCAGCAGTTTACAAGGGACTGAAGCTTTCTTT. It is translated as CASSLQGTEAFF.

The chain couples TRBV19 to TRBJ2-7; D unresolved. CDR1 is LNHDA, CDR2 SQIVND, per germline (reference sequence). This CDR3 contains 11 residues. V dropped 4 bases and J dropped 7 bases, with 8 bases sitting between them. The CDR3 DNA reads as TGTGCCAGTAGTAGCGGTCCGGAGCAGTACTTC. This sequence encodes CASSSGPEQYF. Full variable domain (missing parts from reference TRBV19 and TRBJ2-7): DGGITQSPKYLFRKEGQNVTLSCEQNLNHDAMYWYRQDPGQGLRLIYYSQIVNDFQKGDIAEGYSVSREKKESFPLTVTSAQKNPTAFYLCASSSGPEQYFGPGTRLTVT.

The rearrangement links TRBV28 to TRBJ2-7; D gene ambiguous. In germline, CDR1 is MDHEN, CDR2 SYDVKM. The CDR3 has 14 amino acids. V was shortened by 5 bases and J by 3 bases, with 14 bases between the two germline ends. The CDR3 DNA sequence: TGTGCCAGCAGTCAAGGAGTAGGGTACTACGAGCAGTACTTC. Translating it yields CASSQGVGYYEQYF.

This clone occurred a few times. This rearrangement joins TRBV27 to TRBJ2-3; D possibly matches TRBD1 or TRBD2 (5 bases each). Trimming cost V 3 bases and J 2 bases, with 9 bases left between them. Germline CDR1 and CDR2: MNHEY and SMNVEV (reference sequence). The CDR3 has 14 amino acids. The CDR3 bases are TGTGCCAGCAGTTTCCGGGACGACACAGATACGCAGTATTTT. Its translation: CASSFRDDTDTQYF.

The V gene is TRBV2, the J gene TRBJ2-3; 15 positions match TRBD2. Germline assignment: CDR1 SNHLY and CDR2 FYNNEI. V lost 4 bases and J lost 7; bases outside the gene matches: 6. CDR3 size: 16 residues. This chain's CDR3 is CASSGGTSGRMHTQYF. The DNA of the CDR3 is TGTGCCAGCAGTGGCGGGACTAGCGGGAGGATGCATACGCAGTATTTT.

The CDR3 here is CASSLGYDQPQHF. The CDR3 DNA is TGTGCCAGCAGCTTGGGTTACGATCAGCCCCAGCATTTT. V gene TRBV5-6 combines with J gene TRBJ1-5, with D hard to call. The CDR3 is 13 residues long. Germline loops: CDR1 SGHDT, CDR2 YYEEEE. Trimming shortened V by 0 bases and J by 5 bases, and 6 bases separated the two germline ends.

The chain uses TRBV19 and TRBJ2-7, with 9 bases aligning to TRBD1. The CDR3 consists of 16 residues. CDR1 and CDR2 (germline): LNHDA, SQIVND (reference sequence). Trimming removed 3 bases from V and 5 bases from J; junction bases left unmatched: 11. CDR3 protein: CASSIGLGTGYDEQYF. The CDR3 DNA is TGTGCCAGTAGTATTGGGTTAGGGACAGGGTATGACGAGCAGTACTTC.

This clone was observed a handful of times. This rearrangement joins TRBV7-3 to TRBJ2-1; no firm D call. The V and J ends lost 2 bases and 3 bases respectively, with 8 bases between them. The CDR3 runs to 14 residues. Germline V gene sequence: CDR1 SGHTA, CDR2 FQGTGA. The CDR3 protein is CASSLGLNYNEQFF. In DNA form, the CDR3 reads TGTGCCAGCAGCTTAGGCTTGAACTACAATGAGCAGTTCTTC.

This clone showed up just a few times. The V and J genes are TRBV6-5 and TRBJ2-5; 7 nucleotides match TRBD2. The CDR3 extends over 15 amino acids. The germline CDR1 and CDR2 sequences are MNHEY and SVGAGI. With V trimmed by 2 bases and J by 3 bases, 6 bases remained unmatched. CDR3 sequence reads: CASSYGASGEETQYF. The CDR3, as DNA: TGTGCCAGCAGTTACGGGGCTAGCGGAGAAGAGACCCAGTACTTC.

This clone was counted between two and nine times. This sequence joins TRBV6-1 and TRBJ2-5; 12 nucleotides align to TRBD2. After removal of 3 bases from V and 3 bases from J, the junction contained 5 bases not matched to a gene. The CDR3 extends over 16 amino acids. Germline loops: CDR1 MNHNS, CDR2 SASEGT. CDR3 sequence reads: CASSDSLAGGEETQYF. As DNA, the CDR3 is TGTGCCAGCAGTGATTCGCTAGCGGGAGGGGAAGAGACCCAGTACTTC.

The chain employs TRBV27 and TRBJ1-5, with D unclear. Germline V CDR1 and CDR2: MNHEY, SMNVEV (reference sequence). Trimming left V 0 bases short and J 2 bases short, with 11 bases between. The CDR3 runs 16 residues. CDR3 in DNA: TGTGCCAGCAGTTTATCGGGCAGGCTTGGCAATCAGCCCCAGCATTTT. Amino acids: CASSLSGRLGNQPQHF.

With respect to this clone: Since a much larger clone is just one base distant, this may be a read error. The chain carries TRBV7-2 and TRBJ2-1; D gene ambiguous. Germline V gives CDR1 SGHTA, CDR2 FQGNSA. This CDR3 region has 11 residues. With 5 bases removed from V and 5 bases from J, the gap between germline ends came to 4 bases. As DNA, the CDR3 is TGTGCCAGCAGCCGAAACAATGAGCAGTTCTTC. Its translation: CASSRNNEQFF.

V and J are TRBV2 and TRBJ1-5, with TRBD1 identical over 9 bases. The CDR3 contains 15 residues. Germline CDR1 reads SNHLY; CDR2 reads FYNNEI. J gave up 2 bases and V 9 bases, and 8 bases lay outside the gene matches. The CDR3 DNA reads TGTGCCAGTCGTATCGACAGGGGGGGCAATCAGCCCCAGCATTTT. Protein sequence: CASRIDRGGNQPQHF.

This clone was counted a few times. CDR3 sequence (DNA): TGTGCCAGCTCGACGGGACTCCAGTTGAAAAGGGGCTATGGCTACACCTTC. Its translation: CASSTGLQLKRGYGYTF. V gene TRBV28 combines with J gene TRBJ1-2; maybe TRBD1 (5 bases). The germline V and J ends were trimmed by 8 bases and 4 bases, with 26 bases remaining between them. CDR1 is MDHEN and CDR2 is SYDVKM in the germline V gene. This CDR3 is 17 amino acids long.

V gene TRBV7-9 combines with J gene TRBJ2-2; TRBD2 agrees at 9 bases. V gave up 5 bases and J gave up 6 bases; unmatched junction bases: 7. Germline CDR1 is SEHNR and CDR2 is FQNEAQ (reference sequence). The CDR3 totals 15 residues. The CDR3 DNA reads TGTGCCAGCAGCCACGGCGGGGGGGCAGCCGGGGAGCTGTTTTTT. Protein sequence: CASSHGGGAAGELFF.

This chain links TRBV5-1 with TRBJ2-7; D is possibly TRBD2 (6 bases). In germline, CDR1 is SGHRS, CDR2 YFSETQ. CDR3 length: 15 residues. The V end was cut by 4 bases, the J end by 1 base, with 15 bases between. The CDR3 loop is CASSDGLARSYEQYF. Here the CDR3 DNA reads TGCGCCAGCAGCGACGGGCTAGCGCGATCCTACGAGCAGTACTTC.